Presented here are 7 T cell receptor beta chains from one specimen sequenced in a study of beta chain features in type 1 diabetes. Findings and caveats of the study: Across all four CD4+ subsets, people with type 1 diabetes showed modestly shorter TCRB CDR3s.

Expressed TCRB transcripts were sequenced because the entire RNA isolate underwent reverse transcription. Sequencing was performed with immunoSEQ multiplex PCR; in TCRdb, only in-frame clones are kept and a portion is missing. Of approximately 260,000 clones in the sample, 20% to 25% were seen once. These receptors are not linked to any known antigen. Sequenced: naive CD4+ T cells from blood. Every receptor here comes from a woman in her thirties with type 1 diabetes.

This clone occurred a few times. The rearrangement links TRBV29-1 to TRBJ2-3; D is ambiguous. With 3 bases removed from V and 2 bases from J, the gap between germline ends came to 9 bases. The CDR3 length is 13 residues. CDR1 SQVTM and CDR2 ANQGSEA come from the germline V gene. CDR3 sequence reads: CSVDPLYTDTQYF. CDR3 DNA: TGCAGCGTTGACCCTCTATACACAGATACGCAGTATTTT.

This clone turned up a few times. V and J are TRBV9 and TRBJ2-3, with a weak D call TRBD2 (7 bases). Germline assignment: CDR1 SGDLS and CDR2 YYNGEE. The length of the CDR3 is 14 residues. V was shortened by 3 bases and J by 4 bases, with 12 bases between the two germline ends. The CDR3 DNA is TGTGCCAGCAGCGAGGGAGGGGGTGCAGATACGCAGTATTTT. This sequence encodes CASSEGGGADTQYF.

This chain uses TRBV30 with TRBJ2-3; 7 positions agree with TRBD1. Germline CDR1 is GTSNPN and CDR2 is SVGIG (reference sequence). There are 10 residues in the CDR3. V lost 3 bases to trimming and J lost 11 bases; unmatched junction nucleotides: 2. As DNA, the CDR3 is TGTGCCTGGAGGGCAGGGGGGCAGTATTTT. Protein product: CAWRAGGQYF.

CDR3 protein: CASTFGTGTNEQFF. DNA for the CDR3: TGTGCCAGCACCTTTGGGACAGGGACCAATGAGCAGTTCTTC. V is TRBV6-5 and J is TRBJ2-1; 9 positions agree with TRBD1. Germline CDR1 MNHEY, CDR2 SVGAGI. Losses at the gene ends were 7 bases for V and 6 bases for J; bases not matched to a gene: 7. The length of the CDR3 is 14 residues.

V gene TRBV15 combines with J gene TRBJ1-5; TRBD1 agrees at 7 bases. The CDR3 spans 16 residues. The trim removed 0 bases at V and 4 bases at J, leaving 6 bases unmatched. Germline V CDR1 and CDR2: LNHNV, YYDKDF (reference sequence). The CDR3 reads CATSRDQGGGNQPQHF. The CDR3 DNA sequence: TGTGCCACCAGCAGAGATCAGGGGGGCGGGAATCAGCCCCAGCATTTT.

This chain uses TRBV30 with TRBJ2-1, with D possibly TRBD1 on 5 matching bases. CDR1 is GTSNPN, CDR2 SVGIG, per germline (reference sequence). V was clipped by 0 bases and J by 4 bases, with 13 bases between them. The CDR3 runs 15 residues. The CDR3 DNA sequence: TGTGCCTGGAGTGTAGGTACCGGACAATACAATGAGCAGTTCTTC. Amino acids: CAWSVGTGQYNEQFF.

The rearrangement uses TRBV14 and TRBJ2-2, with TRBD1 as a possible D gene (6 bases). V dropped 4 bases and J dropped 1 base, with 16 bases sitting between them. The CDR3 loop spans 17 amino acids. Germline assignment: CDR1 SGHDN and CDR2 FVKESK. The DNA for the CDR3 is TGTGCCAGCAGCCTGGGGGCAGATTCGTTGAACACCGGGGAGCTGTTTTTT. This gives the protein CASSLGADSLNTGELFF.